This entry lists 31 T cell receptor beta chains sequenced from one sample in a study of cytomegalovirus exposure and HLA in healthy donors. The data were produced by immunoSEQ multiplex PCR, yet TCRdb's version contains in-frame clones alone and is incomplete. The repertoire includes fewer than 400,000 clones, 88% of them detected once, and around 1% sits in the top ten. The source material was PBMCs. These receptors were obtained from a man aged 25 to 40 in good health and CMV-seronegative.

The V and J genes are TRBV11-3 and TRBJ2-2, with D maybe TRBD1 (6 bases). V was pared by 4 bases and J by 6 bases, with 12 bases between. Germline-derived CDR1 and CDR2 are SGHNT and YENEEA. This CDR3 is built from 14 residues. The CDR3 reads CASSSNAGAGELFF. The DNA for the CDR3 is TGTGCCAGCAGCTCTAACGCAGGGGCCGGGGAGCTGTTTTTT.

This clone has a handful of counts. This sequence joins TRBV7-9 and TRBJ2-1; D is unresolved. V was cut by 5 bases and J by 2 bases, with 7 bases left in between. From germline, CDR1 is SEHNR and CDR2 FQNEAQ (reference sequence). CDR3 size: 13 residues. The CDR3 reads CASSRDTYNEQFF. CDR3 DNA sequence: TGTGCCAGCAGCCGCGACACCTACAATGAGCAGTTCTTC.

The CDR3 reads CASSQVPELDGQGVLPYEQYF. CDR3 DNA: TGCGCCAGCAGCCAAGTTCCCGAACTGGACGGACAGGGTGTTTTGCCCTACGAGCAGTACTTC. The chain has TRBV4-3 and TRBJ2-7, with 8 bases identical to TRBD1. Germline V gives CDR1 LGHNA, CDR2 YSLEER. J lost 2 bases, V lost 1 base, and 22 bases had no gene match. The CDR3 has 21 amino acids.

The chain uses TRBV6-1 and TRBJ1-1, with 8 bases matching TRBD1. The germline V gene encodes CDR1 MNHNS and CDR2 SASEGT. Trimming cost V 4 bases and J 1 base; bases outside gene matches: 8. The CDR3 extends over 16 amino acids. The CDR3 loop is CASSGRPGGWNTEAFF. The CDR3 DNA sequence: TGTGCCAGCAGTGGTCGTCCAGGGGGCTGGAACACTGAAGCTTTCTTT.

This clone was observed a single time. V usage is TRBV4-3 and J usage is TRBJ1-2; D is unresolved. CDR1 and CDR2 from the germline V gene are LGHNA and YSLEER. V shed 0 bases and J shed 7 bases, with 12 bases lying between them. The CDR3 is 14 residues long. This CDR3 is CASSQDYASVGYTF. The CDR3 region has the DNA TGCGCCAGCAGCCAAGACTATGCGTCGGTTGGCTACACCTTC.

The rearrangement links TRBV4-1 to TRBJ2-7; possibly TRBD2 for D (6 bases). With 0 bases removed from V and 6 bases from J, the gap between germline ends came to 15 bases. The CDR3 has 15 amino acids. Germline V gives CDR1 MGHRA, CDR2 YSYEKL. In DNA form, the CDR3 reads TGCGCCAGCAGCCAAGATGGCCAGGGACTTTTCGAGCAGTACTTC. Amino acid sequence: CASSQDGQGLFEQYF.

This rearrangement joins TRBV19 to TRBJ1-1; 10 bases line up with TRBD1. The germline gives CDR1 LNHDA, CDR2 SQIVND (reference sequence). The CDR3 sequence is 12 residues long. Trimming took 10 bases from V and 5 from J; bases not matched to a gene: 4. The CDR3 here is CATRTGGTEAFF. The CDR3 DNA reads TGTGCCACACGGACAGGGGGAACTGAAGCTTTCTTT.

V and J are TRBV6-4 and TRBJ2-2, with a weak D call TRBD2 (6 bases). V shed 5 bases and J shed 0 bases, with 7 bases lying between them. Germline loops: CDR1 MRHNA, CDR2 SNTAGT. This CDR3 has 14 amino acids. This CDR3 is CASSRGTNTGELFF. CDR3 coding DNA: TGTGCCAGCAGTCGGGGGACGAACACCGGGGAGCTGTTTTTT.

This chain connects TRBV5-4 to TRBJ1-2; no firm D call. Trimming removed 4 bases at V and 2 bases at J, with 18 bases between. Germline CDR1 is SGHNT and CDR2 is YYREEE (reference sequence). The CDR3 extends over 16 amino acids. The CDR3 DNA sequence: TGTGCCAGCAGCGTTGGTCGAGAGGGAAGCAACTATGGCTACACCTTC. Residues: CASSVGREGSNYGYTF.

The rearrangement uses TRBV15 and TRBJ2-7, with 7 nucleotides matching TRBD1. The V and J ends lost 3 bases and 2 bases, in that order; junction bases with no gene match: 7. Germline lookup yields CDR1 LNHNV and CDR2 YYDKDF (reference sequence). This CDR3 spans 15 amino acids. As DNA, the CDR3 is TGTGCCACCAGCAGGGCCCGACAGGGCACCTACGAGCAGTACTTC. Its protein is CATSRARQGTYEQYF.

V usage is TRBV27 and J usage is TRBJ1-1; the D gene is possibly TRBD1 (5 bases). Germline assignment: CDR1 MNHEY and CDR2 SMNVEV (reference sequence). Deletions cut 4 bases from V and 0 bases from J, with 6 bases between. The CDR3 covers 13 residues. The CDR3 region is CASSSTVNTEAFF. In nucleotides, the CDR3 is TGTGCCAGCAGTTCGACAGTGAACACTGAAGCTTTCTTT.

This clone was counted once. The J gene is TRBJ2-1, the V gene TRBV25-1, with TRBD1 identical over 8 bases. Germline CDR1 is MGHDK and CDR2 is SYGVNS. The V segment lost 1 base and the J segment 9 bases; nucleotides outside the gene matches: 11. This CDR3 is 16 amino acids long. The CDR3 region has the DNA TGTGCCAGCAGTGAATTAAGGGGACAGGATCTTGGTGAGCAGTTCTTC. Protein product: CASSELRGQDLGEQFF.

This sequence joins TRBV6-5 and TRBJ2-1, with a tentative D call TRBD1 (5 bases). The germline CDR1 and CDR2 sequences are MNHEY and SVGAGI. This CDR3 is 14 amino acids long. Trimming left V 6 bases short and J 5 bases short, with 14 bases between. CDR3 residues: CASSPMGLNNEQFF. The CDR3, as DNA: TGTGCCAGCAGCCCCATGGGGCTGAACAATGAGCAGTTCTTC.

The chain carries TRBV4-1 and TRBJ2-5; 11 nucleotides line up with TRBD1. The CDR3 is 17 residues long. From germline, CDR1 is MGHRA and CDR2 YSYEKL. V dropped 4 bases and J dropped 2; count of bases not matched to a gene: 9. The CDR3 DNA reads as TGCGCCAGCAGCCTACCCGGACAGGGGGCGAGTCAAGAGACCCAGTACTTC. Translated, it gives CASSLPGQGASQETQYF.

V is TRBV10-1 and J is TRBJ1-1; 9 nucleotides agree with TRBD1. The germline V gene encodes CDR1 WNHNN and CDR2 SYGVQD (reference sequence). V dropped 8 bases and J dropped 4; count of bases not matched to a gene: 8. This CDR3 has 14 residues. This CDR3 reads CASSRTGEGTEAFF. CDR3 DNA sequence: TGCGCCAGCTCGCGGACAGGGGAGGGCACTGAAGCTTTCTTT.

The CDR3 reads CASSAGGPWNEQFF. As DNA, the CDR3 is TGTGCCAGCAGTGCGGGGGGGCCGTGGAATGAGCAGTTCTTC. This sequence joins TRBV11-3 and TRBJ2-1; 9 nucleotides line up with TRBD2. The CDR3 runs 14 residues. The V segment lost 6 bases and the J segment 7 bases; nucleotides outside the gene matches: 7. The germline CDR1 and CDR2 sequences are SGHNT and YENEEA.

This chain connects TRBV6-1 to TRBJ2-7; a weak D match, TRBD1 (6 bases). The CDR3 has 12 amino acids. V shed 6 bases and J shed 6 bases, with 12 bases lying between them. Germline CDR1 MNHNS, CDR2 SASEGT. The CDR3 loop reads CASRQQGFEQYF. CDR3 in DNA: TGTGCCAGCAGGCAACAGGGATTCGAGCAGTACTTC.

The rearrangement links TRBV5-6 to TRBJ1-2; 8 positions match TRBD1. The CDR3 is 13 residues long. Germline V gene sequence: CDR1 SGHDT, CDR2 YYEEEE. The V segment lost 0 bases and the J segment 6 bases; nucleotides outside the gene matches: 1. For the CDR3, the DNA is TGTGCCAGCAGCTTGGACAGGGGGAATGGCTACACCTTC. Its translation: CASSLDRGNGYTF.

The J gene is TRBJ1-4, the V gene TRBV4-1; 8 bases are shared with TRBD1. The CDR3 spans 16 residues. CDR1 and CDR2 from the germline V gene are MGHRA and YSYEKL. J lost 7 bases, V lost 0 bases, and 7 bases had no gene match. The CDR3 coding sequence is TGCGCCAGCAGCCAAGATAGCGGACAGGGCAGTGAAAAACTGTTTTTT. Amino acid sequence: CASSQDSGQGSEKLFF.

CDR3 nucleotide sequence: TGTGCCAGTAGTTTTTCCTACAGCAATCAGCCCCAGCATTTT. Its translation: CASSFSYSNQPQHF. This sequence joins TRBV19 and TRBJ1-5; D gene unclear. The CDR3 extends over 14 amino acids. V lost 5 bases and J 1 base, leaving 9 bases between the germline ends. CDR1 is LNHDA and CDR2 is SQIVND in the germline V gene (reference sequence).

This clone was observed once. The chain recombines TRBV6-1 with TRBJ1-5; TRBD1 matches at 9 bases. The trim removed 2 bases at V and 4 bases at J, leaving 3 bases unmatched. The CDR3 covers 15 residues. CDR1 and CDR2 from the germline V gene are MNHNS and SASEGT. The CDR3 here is CASSEIDRGNQPQHF. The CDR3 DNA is TGTGCCAGCAGTGAAATTGACAGGGGGAATCAGCCCCAGCATTTT.

CDR3 protein: CASSDRGYSNQPQHF. CDR3 nucleotide sequence: TGTGCCAGCAGTGACCGGGGATATAGCAATCAGCCCCAGCATTTT. The chain links TRBV2 to TRBJ1-5; D call uncertain. V was shortened by 3 bases and J by 0 bases, with 9 bases between the two germline ends. CDR1 and CDR2 (germline): SNHLY, FYNNEI. The CDR3 contains 15 residues.

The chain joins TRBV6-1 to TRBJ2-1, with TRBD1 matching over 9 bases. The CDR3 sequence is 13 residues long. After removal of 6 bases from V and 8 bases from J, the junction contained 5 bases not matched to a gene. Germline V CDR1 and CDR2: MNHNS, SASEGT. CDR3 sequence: CASRIQGADEQFF. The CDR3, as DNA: TGTGCCAGCAGGATACAGGGGGCTGATGAGCAGTTCTTC.

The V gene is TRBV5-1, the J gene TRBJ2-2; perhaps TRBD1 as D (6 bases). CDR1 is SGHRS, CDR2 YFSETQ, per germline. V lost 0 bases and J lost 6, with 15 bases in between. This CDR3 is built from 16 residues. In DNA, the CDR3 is TGCGCCAGCAGCTTGGAGGTGGGGGCGCGGGCCGGGGAGCTGTTTTTT. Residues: CASSLEVGARAGELFF.

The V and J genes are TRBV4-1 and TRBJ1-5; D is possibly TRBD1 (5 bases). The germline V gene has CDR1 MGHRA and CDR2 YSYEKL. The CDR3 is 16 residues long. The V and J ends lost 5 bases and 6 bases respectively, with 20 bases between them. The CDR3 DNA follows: TGCGCCAGCAGCAAGGGTTTGGCAGGGAATTCTCAGCCCCAGCATTTT. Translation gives CASSKGLAGNSQPQHF.

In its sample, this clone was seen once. In DNA, the CDR3 is TGTGCCAGCAGCTTTCAGGGGAATTCACCCCTCCACTTT. It specifies CASSFQGNSPLHF. The chain recombines TRBV7-6 with TRBJ1-6, with a tentative D call TRBD1 (6 bases). The CDR3 totals 13 residues. Germline CDR1 and CDR2: SGHVS and FNYEAQ. Between the trimmed V and J ends, which lost 3 bases and 7 bases, there was a span of 7 bases.

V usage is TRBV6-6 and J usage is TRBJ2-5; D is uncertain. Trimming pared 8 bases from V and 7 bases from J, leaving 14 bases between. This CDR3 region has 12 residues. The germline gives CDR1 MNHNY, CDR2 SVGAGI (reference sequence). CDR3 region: CASCDNGVTQYF. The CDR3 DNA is TGTGCCAGCTGTGACAATGGTGTGACCCAGTACTTC.

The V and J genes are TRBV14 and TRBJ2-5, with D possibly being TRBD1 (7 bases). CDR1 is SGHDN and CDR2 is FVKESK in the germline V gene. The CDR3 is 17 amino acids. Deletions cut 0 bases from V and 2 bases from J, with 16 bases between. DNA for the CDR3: TGTGCCAGCAGCCAAGATCGGGGGACAGTCTTACAAGAGACCCAGTACTTC. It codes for CASSQDRGTVLQETQYF.

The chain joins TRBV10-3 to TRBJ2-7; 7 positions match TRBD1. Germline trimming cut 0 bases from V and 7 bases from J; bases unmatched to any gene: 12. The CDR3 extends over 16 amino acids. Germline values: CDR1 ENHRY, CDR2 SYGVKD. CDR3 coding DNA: TGTGCCATCAGTGAGTCAGGGGGCCCCTTACGAGAGGAGCAGTACTTC. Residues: CAISESGGPLREEQYF.

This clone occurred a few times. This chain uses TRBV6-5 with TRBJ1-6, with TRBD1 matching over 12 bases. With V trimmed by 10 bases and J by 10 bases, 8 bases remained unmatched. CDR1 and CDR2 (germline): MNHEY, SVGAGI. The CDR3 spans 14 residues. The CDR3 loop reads CATGQGALHSPLHF. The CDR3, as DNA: TGTGCCACGGGACAGGGGGCCCTGCACTCACCCCTCCACTTT.

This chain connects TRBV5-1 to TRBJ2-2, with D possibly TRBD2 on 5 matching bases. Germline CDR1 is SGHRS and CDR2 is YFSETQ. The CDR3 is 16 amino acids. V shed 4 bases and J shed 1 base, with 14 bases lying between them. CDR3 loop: CASSRTRAGNTGELFF. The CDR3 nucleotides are TGCGCCAGCAGCCGAACCCGGGCGGGGAACACCGGGGAGCTGTTTTTT.